The 28 T cell receptor beta chains in this list originate from one sample, sequenced in a study of blood T cell repertoires in COVID-19. Profiled with immunoSEQ multiplex PCR; TCRdb holds only in-frame clones, not every one. The sample yields 250,000 to 350,000 clones, 70% to 90% seen once. The material sequenced was peripheral blood. The receptors originated from a woman aged 60-70 years with acute or convalescent COVID-19.

The J gene is TRBJ2-7, the V gene TRBV29-1, with 7 bases aligning to TRBD2. V lost 3 bases to trimming and J lost 0 bases; unmatched junction nucleotides: 11. This CDR3 has 16 residues. The V gene's germline CDR1 is SQVTM and CDR2 ANQGSEA. CDR3 sequence (DNA): TGCAGCGTTGAGCGGGATAGCGGGCACGACTCCTACGAGCAGTACTTC. The encoded protein is CSVERDSGHDSYEQYF.

This clone has a single count. The chain links TRBV13 to TRBJ1-1, with TRBD1 identical over 7 bases. In germline, CDR1 is PRHDT, CDR2 FYEKMQ (reference sequence). This CDR3 region has 14 residues. V lost 5 bases and J lost 2; bases outside the gene matches: 5. CDR3 in amino acids: CASSLQGINTEAFF. The CDR3 DNA reads TGTGCCAGCAGCCTACAGGGGATCAACACTGAAGCTTTCTTT. The entire variable domain, with the rest obtained from reference TRBV13 and TRBJ1-1, is as follows: AAGVIQSPRHLIKEKRETATLKCYPIPRHDTVYWYQQGPGQDPQFLISFYEKMQSDKGSIPDRFSAQQFSDYHSELNMSSLELGDSALYFCASSLQGINTEAFFGQGTRLTVV.

The J gene is TRBJ1-5, the V gene TRBV27, with 7 positions matching TRBD1. Looked up from germline, CDR1 is MNHEY and CDR2 is SMNVEV (reference sequence). CDR3 length equals 15 residues. Germline trimming cut 6 bases from V and 3 bases from J; bases unmatched to any gene: 8. DNA for the CDR3: TGTGCCAGCAGCTACAGGGGACAGTTCAATCAGCCCCAGCATTTT. Amino acid sequence: CASSYRGQFNQPQHF.

V gene TRBV2 combines with J gene TRBJ1-1; no firm D call. V was shortened by 6 bases and J by 8 bases, with 13 bases between the two germline ends. Germline-derived CDR1 and CDR2 are SNHLY and FYNNEI. The CDR3 totals 12 residues. Here the CDR3 DNA reads TGTGCCAGCAGGTCCCGGGAGACCGAAGCTTTCTTT. Protein sequence: CASRSRETEAFF.

This clone was seen a few times. The gene calls are TRBV6-5 and TRBJ2-1; 9 nucleotides match TRBD2. The CDR3 runs 15 residues. Per the germline V gene, CDR1 is MNHEY and CDR2 is SVGAGI. The CDR3 DNA follows: TGTGCTCTTACAATGGGCGCGGGGGGGTACAATGAGCAGTTCTTC. Its protein is CALTMGAGGYNEQFF.

The genes are TRBV24-1 and TRBJ2-6; no definite D call. This CDR3 is built from 14 residues. Trimming took 2 bases from V and 5 from J, leaving 6 bases between them. CDR1 and CDR2 from the germline V gene are KGHDR and SFDVKD. CDR3 DNA sequence: TGTGCCACCAGTGATTCTCCTCGGGCCAACGTCCTGACTTTC. Its protein product is CATSDSPRANVLTF.

For the CDR3, the DNA is TGTGCCAGCAGCGGATACACAGAGACGAACACCGGGGAGCTGTTTTTT. This sequence encodes CASSGYTETNTGELFF. The chain recombines TRBV5-6 with TRBJ2-2; D is ambiguous. V was clipped by 4 bases and J by 0 bases, with 13 bases between them. The germline V gene has CDR1 SGHDT and CDR2 YYEEEE. This CDR3 has 16 residues.

J is TRBJ1-5 and V is TRBV3-1 (or the pseudogene TRBV3-2), with D perhaps matching TRBD1 (6 bases). CDR1 is LGHDT, CDR2 YNNKEL, per germline (reference sequence). This CDR3 contains 13 residues. Deletions cut 6 bases from V and 7 bases from J, with 13 bases between. CDR3 residues: CASSQQGSQPQHF. The CDR3 nucleotides read TGTGCCAGCAGTCAGCAGGGGTCCCAGCCCCAGCATTTT.

The chain uses TRBV3-1 (or the pseudogene TRBV3-2) and TRBJ1-5; 7 bases are shared with TRBD1. The CDR3 loop spans 14 amino acids. V shed 4 bases and J 3 bases; nucleotides not matched to a gene: 3. Germline CDR1 is LGHDT and CDR2 is YNNKEL (reference sequence). CDR3 nucleotides: TGTGCCAGCAGCCCCGGGACAGTCAATCAGCCCCAGCATTTT. It is translated as CASSPGTVNQPQHF.

V and J are TRBV28 and TRBJ2-3; no reliable D call. Germline loops: CDR1 MDHEN, CDR2 SYDVKM. V was shortened by 3 bases and J by 0 bases, with 10 bases between the two germline ends. CDR3 size: 15 residues. The CDR3 spells CASSFRASSTDTQYF. The CDR3 nucleotides read TGTGCCAGCAGTTTTCGAGCTAGTAGCACAGATACGCAGTATTTT. Full variable domain (rest looked up from reference TRBV28 and TRBJ2-3): DVKVTQSSRYLVKRTGEKVFLECVQDMDHENMFWYRQDPGLGLRLIYFSYDVKMKEKGDIPEGYSVSREKKERFSLILESASTNQTSMYLCASSFRASSTDTQYFGPGTRLTVL.

The chain carries TRBV2 and TRBJ1-2, with TRBD1 matching 8 bases. This CDR3 is built from 14 residues. After removal of 4 bases from V and 7 bases from J, the junction contained 8 bases not matched to a gene. Germline V gene sequence: CDR1 SNHLY, CDR2 FYNNEI. CDR3 nucleotide sequence: TGTGCCAGCAGTGTCGGACAGGGAATCTCTGGCTACACCTTC. Its translation is CASSVGQGISGYTF.

DNA of the CDR3: TGTGCCAGTAGTAATCAGGGATCGGTTGAAGCTTTCTTT. Its translation: CASSNQGSVEAFF. The gene calls are TRBV19 and TRBJ1-1; D is possibly TRBD1 (5 bases). The CDR3 length is 13 residues. Germline CDR1 is LNHDA and CDR2 is SQIVND (reference sequence). V lost 4 bases and J lost 7, with 13 bases in between.

The CDR3 loop is CASSQDDSPPYQPQHF. The CDR3, as DNA: TGCGCCAGCAGCCAAGATGACAGCCCCCCGTATCAGCCCCAGCATTTT. The J gene is TRBJ1-5, the V gene TRBV4-1; tentative D call: TRBD1 (5 bases). Germline lookup yields CDR1 MGHRA and CDR2 YSYEKL. This CDR3 has 16 residues. The V and J ends lost 0 bases and 5 bases respectively, with 14 bases between them.

The chain links TRBV7-2 to TRBJ1-4, with D possibly being TRBD1 (5 bases). Germline assignment: CDR1 SGHTA and CDR2 FQGNSA. The CDR3 runs to 16 residues. V lost 1 base to trimming and J lost 2 bases, with 11 bases between them. The CDR3 here is CASSLGQGGTNEKLFF. The CDR3 DNA is TGTGCCAGCAGCTTAGGGCAGGGAGGGACTAATGAAAAACTGTTTTTT.

The chain has TRBV28 and TRBJ2-7, with 10 nucleotides matching TRBD2. The CDR3 covers 12 residues. The germline gives CDR1 MDHEN, CDR2 SYDVKM. Losses at the gene ends were 9 bases for V and 2 bases for J; bases not matched to a gene: 1. This CDR3 reads CASLAGAYEQYF. In nucleotides, the CDR3 is TGTGCCAGTCTAGCGGGAGCCTACGAGCAGTACTTC.

The chain joins TRBV10-3 to TRBJ2-7, with 10 bases fitting TRBD2. Per the germline V gene, CDR1 is ENHRY and CDR2 is SYGVKD. V gave up 9 bases and J gave up 1 base; unmatched junction bases: 3. The CDR3 covers 13 residues. The CDR3 bases are TGTGCCATGGCTAGCGGGAGTTCCTACGAGCAGTACTTC. Residues: CAMASGSSYEQYF.

The gene calls are TRBV24-1 and TRBJ2-7; TRBD2 matches at 9 bases. The length of the CDR3 is 19 residues. V was pared by 7 bases and J by 7 bases, with 25 bases of the junction left unmatched. CDR1 is KGHDR, CDR2 SFDVKD, per germline. The CDR3 DNA sequence: TGTGCCACCAGGTGGTCCCCGGGACAACTAGCGGGCGCCGTTTCGGAGCAGTACTTC. Translated: CATRWSPGQLAGAVSEQYF.

The chain employs TRBV9 and TRBJ1-3, with 7 positions matching TRBD1. Germline CDR1 and CDR2: SGDLS and YYNGEE. Trimming cost V 5 bases and J 0 bases; bases outside gene matches: 8. This CDR3 region has 16 residues. CDR3 bases: TGTGCCAGCAGACCCGGGACAGACACCTCTGGAAACACCATATATTTT. It yields the protein CASRPGTDTSGNTIYF.

The rearrangement links TRBV5-8 to TRBJ2-1; TRBD1 matches at 10 bases. The V gene's germline CDR1 is SGHTS and CDR2 YDEGEE. With V trimmed by 0 bases and J by 8 bases, 5 bases remained unmatched. The CDR3 has 15 residues. The DNA of the CDR3 is TGTGCCAGCAGCTTGGGACAGGGGGCGTTCCATGAGCAGTTCTTC. This gives the protein CASSLGQGAFHEQFF.

The V and J genes are TRBV3-1 (or the pseudogene TRBV3-2) and TRBJ2-7, with 8 positions matching TRBD2. Losses at the gene ends were 7 bases for V and 6 bases for J; bases not matched to a gene: 11. Looked up from germline, CDR1 is LGHDT and CDR2 is YNNKEL (reference sequence). This CDR3 contains 14 residues. This CDR3 is CASTDSGEGVEQYF. As DNA, the CDR3 is TGTGCCAGCACCGATAGCGGGGAAGGCGTCGAGCAGTACTTC.

V and J are TRBV28 and TRBJ2-7; D is unresolved. Per germline, CDR1 MDHEN and CDR2 SYDVKM. V lost 2 bases to trimming and J lost 4 bases, with 6 bases between them. The CDR3 contains 12 residues. The CDR3 here is CASSLNQYEQYF. The CDR3, as DNA: TGTGCCAGCAGTTTAAACCAGTACGAGCAGTACTTC.

The chain combines TRBV11-3 with TRBJ2-3, with TRBD2 matching 8 bases. The CDR3 consists of 16 residues. V shed 1 base, J shed 2 bases, and the junction held 5 bases outside the gene matches. From germline, CDR1 is SGHNT and CDR2 YENEEA. The CDR3 reads CASSLVAGGYTDTQYF. The CDR3 nucleotides are TGTGCCAGCAGCTTAGTCGCGGGGGGTTACACAGATACGCAGTATTTT. Based on the CDR3 plus reference TRBV11-3 and TRBJ2-3, the full variable domain is EAGVVQSPRYKIIEKKQPVAFWCNPISGHNTLYWYLQNLGQGPELLIRYENEEAVDDSQLPKDRFSAERLKGVDSTLKIQPAELGDSAVYLCASSLVAGGYTDTQYFGPGTRLTVL.

The genes are TRBV5-1 and TRBJ2-7; 12 bases are shared with TRBD2. CDR1 and CDR2 (germline): SGHRS, YFSETQ. The CDR3 extends over 15 amino acids. With V trimmed by 5 bases and J by 4 bases, 7 bases remained unmatched. This CDR3 reads CASRELAGGGYEQYF. CDR3 nucleotide sequence: TGCGCCAGCAGGGAGCTAGCGGGAGGGGGTTACGAGCAGTACTTC.

For this clone: The sample carries other DNA sequences with the same CDR3. The chain is built from TRBV7-8 and TRBJ1-5, with D perhaps matching TRBD1 (5 bases). Germline assignment: CDR1 SGHVS and CDR2 FQNEAQ. V was trimmed by 5 bases and J by 7 bases, leaving 15 bases between them. This CDR3 spans 14 amino acids. CDR3 sequence: CASSPTGGNQPQHF. The DNA of the CDR3 is TGTGCCAGCAGCCCCACCGGGGGGAACCAGCCCCAGCATTTT.

The chain carries TRBV28 and TRBJ1-5; no definite D call. The V gene's germline CDR1 is MDHEN and CDR2 SYDVKM. V lost 3 bases, J lost 2 bases, and 8 bases lay in between. The CDR3 loop spans 14 amino acids. In DNA, the CDR3 is TGTGCCAGCAGTTTCCTCCTCGGCAATCAGCCCCAGCATTTT. Residues: CASSFLLGNQPQHF.

The chain employs TRBV5-4 and TRBJ1-4, with 7 bases fitting TRBD1. The V gene end was trimmed by 6 bases and the J gene end by 8 bases; junction bases not matched to a gene: 7. The CDR3 runs 13 residues. Germline V lookup: CDR1 SGHNT, CDR2 YYREEE (reference sequence). The CDR3 region is CASTNRQGEKLFF. For the CDR3, the DNA is TGTGCCAGCACGAACAGACAGGGAGAAAAACTGTTTTTT.

This clone was counted between two and nine times. The chain joins TRBV28 to TRBJ1-3, with D possibly TRBD1 on 6 matching bases. The CDR3 length is 14 residues. With 6 bases removed from V and 2 bases from J, the gap between germline ends came to 11 bases. Germline V CDR1 and CDR2: MDHEN, SYDVKM. CDR3 sequence reads: CASRTGQPGNTIYF. For the CDR3, the DNA is TGTGCCAGCAGGACAGGACAGCCTGGAAACACCATATATTTT.

The chain couples TRBV5-1 to TRBJ2-3; 16 bases agree with TRBD2. V dropped 4 bases and J dropped 2; count of bases not matched to a gene: 4. CDR1 SGHRS and CDR2 YFSETQ come from the germline V gene. The CDR3 contains 17 residues. CDR3 DNA: TGCGCCAGCAGCACCGGGACTAGCGGGAGGGCCACAGATACGCAGTATTTT. It encodes CASSTGTSGRATDTQYF.